This T cell receptor (beta chain) emerged from a study of identical twins. The CDR3 is made up of 16 amino acids. Germline CDR1 and CDR2: ENHRY and SYGVKD. J gave up 7 bases and V 0 bases, and 5 bases lay outside the gene matches. TCRdb fed the 5' RACE reads into MiXCR, producing one record per CDR3 protein. The sample carries roughly 1,500,000 distinct CDR3 sequences, around a third recorded once. Study results and caveats: Diverse VJ usage suggested most zero-insertion clonotypes were not invariant T cells.

Points on this clonotype: As yet, its antigen is unknown.

This chain uses TRBV10-3 with TRBJ2-3; 12 bases are a match to TRBD2. Specimen: cord blood. The sequence derives from a newborn girl in good health. For the CDR3, the DNA is TGTGCCATCAGTGAGTCGGCTAGCGGGGGGGCAAATACGCAGTATTTT. It yields the protein CAISESASGGANTQYF.